The clone carrying this TCR beta chain was found many times. Its antigen is currently unknown. This sample was taken from a study of neurological immune-mediated disorders. It was from 2 million PBMCs stored at -80 C that the unsorted libraries were obtained. Synthesis of cDNA used 5'RACE (with 10-nucleotide random UMIs). MiXCR, applied by TCRdb to the 5' RACE reads, yields one record per CDR3 protein. The data hold around 64,000 distinct CDR3 sequences, with about 13% observed a single time. The CDR3 loop spans 13 amino acids. Per germline, CDR1 LNHDA and CDR2 SQIVND (reference sequence). Trimming took 7 bases from V and 3 from J; bases not matched to a gene: 3. Study observations and caveats: The level of TCR clonal expansion was highest in patients with HTLV-1-associated myelopathy and lowest in multiple sclerosis, where it fell below the level seen in healthy controls.

The material sequenced was PBMCs. This rearrangement joins TRBV19 to TRBJ1-2, with 9 nucleotides matching TRBD1. This sequence originates from a woman aged 60-75 years with HTLV-1-associated myelopathy (HAM/TSP). CDR3 in amino acids: CASTRDRDYGYTF. Written as DNA, the CDR3 is TGTGCCAGTACCCGGGACAGGGACTATGGCTACACCTTC.